Each of the 26 T cell receptor beta chains below was sequenced from the same sample in a study of monozygotic twins with inflammatory bowel disease. TCRdb re-called the 5' RACE reads and shows each CDR3 protein once, DNA omitted. This repertoire includes 200,000 to 250,000 distinct CDR3 sequences. Sequenced input: blood. The source of these receptors is a human donor with ulcerative colitis or Crohn's disease, or a healthy co-twin of an affected twin (not recorded which).

This chain joins TRBV29-1 and TRBJ2-1; checking the TCRdb D call of TRBD2 is not possible without DNA. This CDR3 has 12 residues. From germline, CDR1 is SQVTM and CDR2 ANQGSEA. The chain's CDR3 is CSVAQLAGKLFF.

This CDR3 is CASSLLPENYEQYF. The chain uses TRBV7-2 and TRBJ2-7. Germline V gives CDR1 SGHTA, CDR2 FQGNSA. CDR3 length: 14 residues.

The chain carries TRBV19 and TRBJ2-7; TCRdb returns TRBD1, unconfirmable since there is no DNA. The CDR3 runs 14 residues. Germline-derived CDR1 and CDR2 are LNHDA and SQIVND (reference sequence). CDR3 residues: CASTDAQLPYEQYF.

The gene calls are TRBV7-2 and TRBJ2-7; the D call of TRBD1 rests on TCRdb alone, since no DNA is present to check it. This CDR3 comprises 16 residues. Germline V CDR1 and CDR2: SGHTA, FQGNSA. CDR3 sequence reads: CASSSVFIGQGAEQYF.

The genes are TRBV12-3 or TRBV12-4 and TRBJ2-7; TCRdb calls TRBD1, which cannot be checked without DNA. CDR3 size: 14 residues. CDR3 residues: CASSPRTGGYEQYF.

The chain recombines TRBV12-3 or TRBV12-4 with TRBJ2-1; TCRdb indicates TRBD1, and absent DNA this call remains unverified. The CDR3 covers 16 residues. The CDR3: CASSPSPGQGNNEQFF.

The chain uses TRBV18 and TRBJ1-2. Germline lookup yields CDR1 KGHSH and CDR2 LQKENI. The length of the CDR3 is 14 residues. The CDR3 sequence: CASSPGGVPYGYTF.

The chain carries TRBV18 and TRBJ1-2; as DNA is missing, the TRBD1 call by TCRdb cannot be tested. Looked up from germline, CDR1 is KGHSH and CDR2 is LQKENI. This CDR3 has 18 amino acids. CDR3 in amino acids: CASSPPVNPTGFNYGYTF.

The chain employs TRBV20-1 and TRBJ2-1; TCRdb lists TRBD2, though no DNA is available to test this call. CDR3 length equals 14 residues. Germline CDR1 DFQATT, CDR2 SNEGSKA (reference sequence). The chain's CDR3 is CSAMGTRPYNEQFF.

The V gene is TRBV5-1, the J gene TRBJ2-7. Germline lookup yields CDR1 SGHRS and CDR2 YFSETQ. The CDR3 spans 13 residues. CDR3 protein: CASSFGGTYEQYF.

The chain couples TRBV19 to TRBJ1-1. Germline assignment: CDR1 LNHDA and CDR2 SQIVND (reference sequence). The CDR3 totals 12 residues. Here the CDR3 reads CASSIGSRGAFF.

The J gene is TRBJ2-3, the V gene TRBV10-3. Per germline, CDR1 ENHRY and CDR2 SYGVKD. The CDR3 is 14 amino acids. CDR3 sequence reads: CAIGRLSSTDTQYF.

V usage is TRBV12-3 or TRBV12-4 and J usage is TRBJ1-1; the D call of TRBD1 rests on TCRdb alone, since no DNA is present to check it. The CDR3 totals 13 residues. CDR3 sequence reads: CASRIDRGTEAFF.

This chain joins TRBV7-2 and TRBJ1-6; TCRdb's D call of TRBD1 is untestable without DNA. CDR3 length equals 12 residues. Germline lookup yields CDR1 SGHTA and CDR2 FQGNSA. CDR3: CASSSVGAPLHF.

The chain links TRBV7-9 to TRBJ2-2. Germline V lookup: CDR1 SEHNR, CDR2 FQNEAQ (reference sequence). The CDR3 totals 17 residues. This CDR3 is CASSPNIYTLNTGELFF.

This sequence joins TRBV27 and TRBJ1-5; the D call of TRBD1 rests on TCRdb alone, since no DNA is present to check it. Germline loops: CDR1 MNHEY, CDR2 SMNVEV (reference sequence). The CDR3 totals 14 residues. The CDR3 reads CASGLQGANQPQHF.

The V call is TRBV15, the J call TRBJ1-6; TCRdb names TRBD1, which stays unverified in the absence of DNA. Germline V gene data show CDR1 as LNHNV and CDR2 as YYDKDF (reference sequence). CDR3 length equals 15 residues. The CDR3 sequence is CATSGGGSYNSPLHF.

The gene calls are TRBV12-3 or TRBV12-4 and TRBJ1-1; absent DNA, TCRdb's TRBD1 call cannot be checked. The CDR3 totals 13 residues. CDR3 loop: CASSWGQGLGAFF.

The V and J genes are TRBV18 and TRBJ1-1; the D gene TCRdb calls, TRBD1, cannot be checked with no DNA. The CDR3 sequence is 14 residues long. Germline V gene lookup returns CDR1 KGHSH and CDR2 LQKENI. Here the CDR3 reads CASSRYRGYTEAFF.

This CDR3 is CASSYRDRNYEQYF. J is TRBJ2-7 and V is TRBV6-6; no DNA is available, so the TRBD1 call from TCRdb remains unchecked. Germline CDR1 reads MNHNY; CDR2 reads SVGAGI (reference sequence). The CDR3 length is 14 residues.

CDR3 loop: CASSFKGGLHEQYF. This sequence joins TRBV12-3 or TRBV12-4 and TRBJ2-7; TCRdb reports TRBD1, a call that lacks DNA to check it against. This CDR3 has 14 residues.

The CDR3 loop reads CASRRTSGGRYNEQFF. This rearrangement joins TRBV19 to TRBJ2-1; TCRdb lists TRBD2, though no DNA is available to test this call. Germline V gives CDR1 LNHDA, CDR2 SQIVND (reference sequence). The CDR3 runs 16 residues.

The gene calls are TRBV12-3 or TRBV12-4 and TRBJ1-1; lacking DNA, the TRBD1 call made by TCRdb goes unchecked. CDR3 length equals 16 residues. The CDR3 loop is CASSSKTWGLNTEAFF.

J is TRBJ2-2 and V is TRBV29-1; the D call from TCRdb, TRBD1, cannot be confirmed without DNA. In germline, CDR1 is SQVTM, CDR2 ANQGSEA. This CDR3 has 18 amino acids. The CDR3 region is CSVEEGGGQGWNTGELFF.

This rearrangement joins TRBV5-1 to TRBJ1-1; with no DNA, the TCRdb D assignment of TRBD1 cannot be verified. The CDR3 has 14 amino acids. CDR1 is SGHRS, CDR2 YFSETQ, per germline. The CDR3 protein is CASNGGEVNTEAFF.

This chain uses TRBV2 with TRBJ1-1; no DNA is available, so the TRBD1 call from TCRdb remains unchecked. Germline V gene data show CDR1 as SNHLY and CDR2 as FYNNEI. This CDR3 region has 12 residues. This CDR3 reads CASSTRTGEAFF.